The 19 T cell receptor beta chains given below trace back to one sample, sequenced in a study of T cells after yellow fever vaccination (dated by TCRdb to between 2017 and 2020). Read against the paper, the sample's treatment or condition label means: live attenuated yellow fever vaccine strain. Libraries were prepared through 5' RACE. These reads were obtained on an Illumina NovaSeq 6000. The raw public data were reprocessed by TCRdb itself: fastp quality trimming at Q25, MiXCR clonotype calling, in-frame beta chains only. CDR3 protein sequences are deduplicated, and each keeps its most common genes and DNA. The sample table contains more than 300,000 distinct CDR3 sequences; only one count was recorded for around 4.5% of them. The leading ten clones occupy roughly a fifth of the sample. Material: PBMCs, obtained 15 days after the yellow fever booster vaccination. These receptors were taken from a man between 18 and 35 years old who received the YFV17D yellow fever vaccine.

This clonotype was seen many times. This chain connects TRBV20-1 to TRBJ2-2, with D perhaps given as TRBD1 or TRBD2 (5 bases each). Germline CDR1 is DFQATT and CDR2 is SNEGSKA (reference sequence). The CDR3 loop spans 15 amino acids. Trimming took 0 bases from V and 4 from J, leaving 12 bases between them. CDR3 DNA sequence: TGCAGTGCTAGAGATTCCCAGGGACCCACCGGGGAGCTGTTTTTT. As protein: CSARDSQGPTGELFF.

This chain links TRBV12-3 or TRBV12-4 with TRBJ2-3, with D possibly being TRBD1 or TRBD2 (5 bases each). CDR3 length: 16 amino acids. The V and J ends lost 5 bases and 1 base respectively, with 16 bases between them. The CDR3 sequence is CASSPGGGVRTDTQYF. The CDR3 DNA reads as TGTGCCAGCAGTCCCGGTGGGGGAGTCCGCACAGATACGCAGTATTTT.

In its sample, this clonotype was seen many times. This chain uses TRBV6-6 with TRBJ2-3; D possibly corresponds to TRBD1 (6 bases). The CDR3 loop spans 14 amino acids. Germline values: CDR1 MNHNY, CDR2 SVGAGI (reference sequence). V was clipped by 2 bases and J by 5 bases, with 11 bases between them. The CDR3 region has the DNA TGTGCCAGCAGTTACACCAGGGGAGAAGATACGCAGTATTTT. This translates into CASSYTRGEDTQYF.

This clonotype was seen only a few times. The V and J genes are TRBV3-1 and TRBJ2-7, with D possibly TRBD1 on 6 matching bases. The CDR3 has 13 amino acids. Trimming cost V 4 bases and J 9 bases, with 16 bases left between them. The germline gives CDR1 LGHDT, CDR2 YNNKEL (reference sequence). The CDR3 region is CASSLTPTGRQYV. The CDR3 DNA reads TGTGCCAGCAGCCTAACCCCGACAGGACGGCAGTACGTC.

Ten or more counts support this clonotype. This rearrangement joins TRBV7-6 to TRBJ1-2; weak D call: TRBD1 (5 bases). Germline lookup yields CDR1 SGHVS and CDR2 FNYEAQ. The CDR3 contains 13 residues. V was pared by 5 bases and J by 7 bases, with 14 bases between. The CDR3 DNA follows: TGTGCCAGCAGCCCTCAAGGGGCGGCTGGCTACACCTTC. Its protein is CASSPQGAAGYTF.

This clonotype was counted at least ten times. The gene calls are TRBV5-1 and TRBJ2-5; 7 bases are a match to TRBD1. Germline loops: CDR1 SGHRS, CDR2 YFSETQ. This CDR3 contains 14 residues. V dropped 3 bases and J dropped 1; count of bases not matched to a gene: 3. The CDR3 loop reads CASSSQGTQETQYF. CDR3 in DNA: TGCGCCAGCAGCTCACAGGGGACCCAAGAGACCCAGTACTTC.

This clonotype occurred many times. This CDR3 reads CASSLNGVADTQYF. The CDR3 DNA follows: TGCGCCAGCAGCTTGAACGGGGTTGCGGATACGCAGTATTTT. The chain is built from TRBV5-1 and TRBJ2-3; a weak D match, TRBD2 (5 bases). This CDR3 spans 14 amino acids. V gave up 1 base and J gave up 6 bases, with 12 bases separating them. Per the germline V gene, CDR1 is SGHRS and CDR2 is YFSETQ. Supplemented by reference TRBV5-1 and TRBJ2-3, the full variable domain reads KAGVTQTPRYLIKTRGQQVTLSCSPISGHRSVSWYQQTPGQGLQFLFEYFSETQRNKGNFPGRFSGRQFSNSRSEMNVSTLELGDSALYLCASSLNGVADTQYFGPGTRLTVL.

This clonotype was counted a few times. CDR3: CASIEEVSYNSPLHF. In DNA form, the CDR3 reads TGTGCCAGCATTGAGGAGGTTTCCTATAATTCACCCCTCCACTTT. The chain joins TRBV6-1 to TRBJ1-6; D is ambiguous. V was pared by 7 bases and J by 1 base, with 11 bases between. This CDR3 is built from 15 residues. Per the germline V gene, CDR1 is MNHNS and CDR2 is SASEGT.

This clonotype was recorded many times. The rearrangement joins TRBV20-1 to TRBJ2-1; 9 bases align to TRBD2. The junction had 7 bases not matched to a gene; V was cut back by 7 bases and J by 3 bases. CDR1 is DFQATT and CDR2 is SNEGSKA in the germline V gene (reference sequence). This CDR3 is 14 amino acids long. The CDR3 DNA reads TGCAGTGTTTCGGGACTAGCCGGCTACAATGAGCAGTTCTTC. Translated: CSVSGLAGYNEQFF.

There are many counts of this clonotype. V usage is TRBV12-3 or TRBV12-4 and J usage is TRBJ2-4; D unresolved. This CDR3 region has 14 residues. The ends were cut back, 1 base at V and 2 bases at J, with 6 bases in the middle. The CDR3 DNA reads as TGTGCCAGCAGTTTAGGGCAGTCCAAAAACATTCAGTACTTC. Residues: CASSLGQSKNIQYF.

This clonotype has just a few counts. At one boundary the junction diverges from the germline segment, which might be a read error. This sequence joins TRBV7-9 and TRBJ1-1; D is unclear. This CDR3 has 14 amino acids. Germline CDR1 SEHNR, CDR2 FQNEAQ (reference sequence). The CDR3 is CASSSLDGNSEAFF. The DNA of the CDR3 is TGTGCCAGCAGCTCTTTAGACGGGAACTCTGAAGCTTTCTTT.

This clonotype was detected only a few times. The rearrangement links TRBV12-3 or TRBV12-4 to TRBJ2-1; D unclear. V lost 7 bases to trimming and J lost 3 bases, with 10 bases between them. The CDR3 totals 13 residues. CDR3 nucleotides: TGTGCCAGCATACTCCAGAGCTACAATGAGCAGTTCTTC. Its translation is CASILQSYNEQFF.

The V and J genes are TRBV7-9 and TRBJ2-1, with 9 positions matching TRBD2. The CDR3 is 15 residues long. V dropped 3 bases and J dropped 8; count of bases not matched to a gene: 8. CDR1 and CDR2 (germline): SEHNR, FQNEAQ (reference sequence). The CDR3 reads CASSFVQRGADEQFF. The CDR3 DNA sequence: TGTGCCAGCAGCTTTGTCCAGCGGGGGGCCGATGAGCAGTTCTTC. The whole variable domain, filled in from reference TRBV7-9 and TRBJ2-1, reads DTGVSQNPRHKITKRGQNVTFRCDPISEHNRLYWYRQTLGQGPEFLTYFQNEAQLEKSRLLSDRFSAERPKGSFSTLEIQRTEQGDSAMYLCASSFVQRGADEQFFGPGTRLTVL.

The rearrangement joins TRBV29-1 to TRBJ2-5, with D possibly TRBD1 on 6 matching bases. The germline CDR1 and CDR2 sequences are SQVTM and ANQGSEA. With 7 bases removed from V and 2 bases from J, the gap between germline ends came to 17 bases. The CDR3 length is 14 residues. CDR3 region: CSEEQGVGQETQYF. In DNA form, the CDR3 reads TGCAGCGAGGAACAGGGAGTAGGGCAAGAGACCCAGTACTTC.

This clonotype showed up just a few times. The chain uses TRBV6-1 and TRBJ1-1, with D maybe TRBD1 (5 bases). This CDR3 spans 14 amino acids. V dropped 6 bases and J dropped 5 bases, with 16 bases sitting between them. Germline assignment: CDR1 MNHNS and CDR2 SASEGT. Here the CDR3 reads CASREQGLGTEAFF. CDR3 nucleotides: TGTGCCAGCAGGGAGCAGGGATTGGGTACTGAAGCTTTCTTT.

V and J are TRBV7-9 and TRBJ1-3; D is unresolved. With 1 base removed from V and 2 bases from J, the gap between germline ends came to 15 bases. The CDR3 contains 17 residues. Germline V lookup: CDR1 SEHNR, CDR2 FQNEAQ (reference sequence). The CDR3 sequence is CASSLVEREYAGNTIYF. The CDR3 DNA reads TGTGCCAGCAGCTTAGTGGAGAGGGAATACGCTGGAAACACCATATATTTT.

V and J are TRBV7-9 and TRBJ2-5, with a tentative D call TRBD1 (6 bases). V was clipped by 3 bases and J by 5 bases, with 13 bases between them. This CDR3 comprises 14 residues. Germline lookup yields CDR1 SEHNR and CDR2 FQNEAQ (reference sequence). CDR3 in amino acids: CASSLFGTRETQYF. The CDR3 DNA reads TGTGCCAGCAGCTTGTTCGGGACACGTGAGACCCAGTACTTC.

This clonotype was seen more than once but under ten times. The V gene is TRBV12-3 or TRBV12-4, the J gene TRBJ1-2, with D possibly TRBD1 on 6 matching bases. The CDR3 covers 14 residues. Trimming pared 6 bases from V and 6 bases from J, leaving 17 bases between. The CDR3 nucleotides are TGTGCCAGCAGGCCCCATGGGGGCATGCATGGCTACACCTTC. As protein: CASRPHGGMHGYTF.

This clonotype was found many times. This sequence joins TRBV5-4 and TRBJ1-6; the D gene is possibly TRBD1 (5 bases). The ends were cut back, 5 bases at V and 8 bases at J, with 14 bases in the middle. Germline lookup yields CDR1 SGHNT and CDR2 YYREEE (reference sequence). This CDR3 contains 14 residues. The CDR3 loop is CASSSQVGHSPLHF. In nucleotides, the CDR3 is TGTGCCAGCAGTTCTCAGGTGGGACATTCACCCCTCCACTTT. Variable domain in full (rest from reference TRBV5-4 and TRBJ1-6): ETGVTQSPTHLIKTRGQQVTLRCSSQSGHNTVSWYQQALGQGPQFIFQYYREEENGRGNFPPRFSGLQFPNYSSELNVNALELDDSALYLCASSSQVGHSPLHFGNGTRLTVT.